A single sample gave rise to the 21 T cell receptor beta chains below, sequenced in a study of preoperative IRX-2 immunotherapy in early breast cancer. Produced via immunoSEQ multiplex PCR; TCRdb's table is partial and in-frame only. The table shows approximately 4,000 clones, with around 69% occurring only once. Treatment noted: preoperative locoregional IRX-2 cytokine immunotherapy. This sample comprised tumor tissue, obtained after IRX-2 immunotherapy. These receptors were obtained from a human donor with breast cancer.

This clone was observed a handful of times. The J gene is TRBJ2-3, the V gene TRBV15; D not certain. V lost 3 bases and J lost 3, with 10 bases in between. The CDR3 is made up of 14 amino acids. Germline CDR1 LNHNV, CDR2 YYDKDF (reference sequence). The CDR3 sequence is CATSRDPGTDTQYF. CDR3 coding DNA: TGTGCCACCAGCAGGGATCCCGGGACAGATACGCAGTATTTT.

CDR3 amino acids: CASSTQVLSSGNTIYF. CDR3 nucleotide sequence: TGTGCCAGCAGTACACAGGTCTTGAGCTCTGGAAACACCATATATTTT. The chain couples TRBV28 to TRBJ1-3; weak D call: TRBD1 (5 bases). With 5 bases removed from V and 0 bases from J, the gap between germline ends came to 14 bases. In germline, CDR1 is MDHEN, CDR2 SYDVKM. The CDR3 contains 16 residues.

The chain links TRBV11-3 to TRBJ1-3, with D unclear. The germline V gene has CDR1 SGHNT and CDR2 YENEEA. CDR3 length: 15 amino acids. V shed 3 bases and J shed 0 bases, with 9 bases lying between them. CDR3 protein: CASSFQTYSGNTIYF. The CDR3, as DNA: TGTGCCAGCAGCTTTCAGACCTACTCTGGAAACACCATATATTTT.

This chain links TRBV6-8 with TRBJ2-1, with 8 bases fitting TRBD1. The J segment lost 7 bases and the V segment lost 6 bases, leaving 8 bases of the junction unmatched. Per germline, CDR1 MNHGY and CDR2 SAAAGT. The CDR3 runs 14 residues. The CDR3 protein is CASRDDRGVNEQFF. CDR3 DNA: TGTGCCAGCAGAGACGACAGGGGAGTGAATGAGCAGTTCTTC.

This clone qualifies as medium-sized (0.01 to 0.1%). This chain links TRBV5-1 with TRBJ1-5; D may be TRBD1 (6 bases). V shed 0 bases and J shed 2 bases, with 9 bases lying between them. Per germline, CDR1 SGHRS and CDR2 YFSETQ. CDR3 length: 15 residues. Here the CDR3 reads CASSLVAGGNQPQHF. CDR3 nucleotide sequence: TGCGCCAGCAGCTTGGTGGCAGGGGGCAATCAGCCCCAGCATTTT.

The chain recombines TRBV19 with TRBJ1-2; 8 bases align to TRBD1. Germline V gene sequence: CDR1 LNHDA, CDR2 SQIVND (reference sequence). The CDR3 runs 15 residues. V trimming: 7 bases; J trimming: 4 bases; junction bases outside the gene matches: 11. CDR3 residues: CASNSRDRMSYGYTF. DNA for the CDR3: TGTGCCAGTAATTCACGGGACAGGATGTCCTATGGCTACACCTTC. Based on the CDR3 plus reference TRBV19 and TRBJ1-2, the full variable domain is DGGITQSPKYLFRKEGQNVTLSCEQNLNHDAMYWYRQDPGQGLRLIYYSQIVNDFQKGDIAEGYSVSREKKESFPLTVTSAQKNPTAFYLCASNSRDRMSYGYTFGSGTRLTVV.

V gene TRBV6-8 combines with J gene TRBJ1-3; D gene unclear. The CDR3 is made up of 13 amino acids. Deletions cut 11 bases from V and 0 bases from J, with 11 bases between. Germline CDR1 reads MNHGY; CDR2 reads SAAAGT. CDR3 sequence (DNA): TGTGCCGTCCAAAAATACTCTGGAAACACCATATATTTT. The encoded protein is CAVQKYSGNTIYF.

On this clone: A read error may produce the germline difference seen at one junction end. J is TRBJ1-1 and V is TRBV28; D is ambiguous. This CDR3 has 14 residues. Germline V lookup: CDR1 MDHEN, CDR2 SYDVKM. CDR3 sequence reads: CASSNLQTNIEAFF. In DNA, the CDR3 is TGTGCCAGCAGTAACCTACAGACGAACATTGAAGCTTTCTTT.

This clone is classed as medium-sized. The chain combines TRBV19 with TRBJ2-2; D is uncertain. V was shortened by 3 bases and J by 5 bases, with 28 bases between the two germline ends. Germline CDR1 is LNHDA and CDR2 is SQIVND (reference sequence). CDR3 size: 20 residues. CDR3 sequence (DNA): TGTGCCAGTAGTATGGATCAGGTATTAAGCGTCCAGCTTGGGACCGGGGAGCTGTTTTTT. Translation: CASSMDQVLSVQLGTGELFF.

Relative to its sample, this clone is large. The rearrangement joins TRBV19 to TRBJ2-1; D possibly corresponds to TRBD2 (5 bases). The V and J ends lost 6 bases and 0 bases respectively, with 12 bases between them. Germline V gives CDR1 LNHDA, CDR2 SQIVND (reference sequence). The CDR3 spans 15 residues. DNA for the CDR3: TGTGCCAGTAGCCTCGGGGATAGCTCCTACAATGAGCAGTTCTTC. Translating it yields CASSLGDSSYNEQFF.

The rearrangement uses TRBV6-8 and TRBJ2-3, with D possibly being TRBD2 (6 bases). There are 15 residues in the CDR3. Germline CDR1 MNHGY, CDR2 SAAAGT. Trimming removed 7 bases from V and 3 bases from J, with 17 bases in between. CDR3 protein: CASTRLGEATDTQYF. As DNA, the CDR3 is TGTGCCAGCACCCGCCTCGGGGAGGCGACAGATACGCAGTATTTT.

Written as DNA, the CDR3 is TGTGCCTGGAGAACAGGGTTTAACACTGAAGCTTTCTTT. It codes for CAWRTGFNTEAFF. This rearrangement joins TRBV30 to TRBJ1-1; weak D call: TRBD1 (6 bases). From germline, CDR1 is GTSNPN and CDR2 SVGIG (reference sequence). There are 13 residues in the CDR3. V lost 3 bases and J 2 bases, leaving 10 bases between the germline ends.

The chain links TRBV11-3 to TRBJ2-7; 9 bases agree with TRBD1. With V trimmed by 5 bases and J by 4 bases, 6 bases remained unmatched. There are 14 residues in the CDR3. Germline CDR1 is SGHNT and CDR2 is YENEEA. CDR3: CASSRGQGLYEQYF. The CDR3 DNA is TGTGCCAGCAGCCGGGGACAGGGATTATACGAGCAGTACTTC.

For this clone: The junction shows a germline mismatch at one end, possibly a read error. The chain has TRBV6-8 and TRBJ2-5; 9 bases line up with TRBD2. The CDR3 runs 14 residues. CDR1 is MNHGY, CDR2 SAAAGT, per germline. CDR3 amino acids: CAISAGTSLETQYF. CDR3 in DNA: TGTGCCATCAGTGCTGGGACTAGCTTAGAGACCCAGTACTTC.

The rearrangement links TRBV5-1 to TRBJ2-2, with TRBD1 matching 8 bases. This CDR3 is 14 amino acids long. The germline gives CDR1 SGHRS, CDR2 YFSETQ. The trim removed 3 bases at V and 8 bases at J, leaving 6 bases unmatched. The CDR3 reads CASSSDGQGGELFF. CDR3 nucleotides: TGCGCCAGCAGCTCGGACGGACAGGGAGGGGAGCTGTTTTTT. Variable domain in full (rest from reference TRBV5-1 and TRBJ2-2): KAGVTQTPRYLIKTRGQQVTLSCSPISGHRSVSWYQQTPGQGLQFLFEYFSETQRNKGNFPGRFSGRQFSNSRSEMNVSTLELGDSALYLCASSSDGQGGELFFGEGSRLTVL.

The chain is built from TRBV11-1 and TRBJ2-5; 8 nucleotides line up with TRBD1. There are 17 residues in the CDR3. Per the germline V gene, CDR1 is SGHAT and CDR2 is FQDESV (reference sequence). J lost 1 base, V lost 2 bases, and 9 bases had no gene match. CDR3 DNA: TGTGCCAGCAGCTTAATGGCCCAGGGGGCGCCCCAAGAGACCCAGTACTTC. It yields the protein CASSLMAQGAPQETQYF.

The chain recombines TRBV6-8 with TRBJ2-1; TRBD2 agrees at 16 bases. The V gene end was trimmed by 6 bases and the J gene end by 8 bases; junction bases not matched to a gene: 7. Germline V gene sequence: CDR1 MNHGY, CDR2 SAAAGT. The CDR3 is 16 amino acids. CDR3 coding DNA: TGTGCCAGCAGCAAAGGGACTAGCGGGAGGGCGGATGAGCAGTTCTTC. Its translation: CASSKGTSGRADEQFF.

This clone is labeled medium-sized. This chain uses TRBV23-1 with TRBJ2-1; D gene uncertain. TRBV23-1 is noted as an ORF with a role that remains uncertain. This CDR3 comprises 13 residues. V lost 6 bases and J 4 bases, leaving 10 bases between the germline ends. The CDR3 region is CASSLTPYNEQFF. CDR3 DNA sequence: TGCGCCAGCAGCTTGACCCCTTACAATGAGCAGTTCTTC.

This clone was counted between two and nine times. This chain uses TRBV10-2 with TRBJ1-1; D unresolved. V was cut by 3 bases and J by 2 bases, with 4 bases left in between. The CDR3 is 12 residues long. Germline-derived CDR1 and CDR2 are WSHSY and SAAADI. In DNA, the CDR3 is TGCGCCAGCAGTGACAGAAACACTGAAGCTTTCTTT. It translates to CASSDRNTEAFF.

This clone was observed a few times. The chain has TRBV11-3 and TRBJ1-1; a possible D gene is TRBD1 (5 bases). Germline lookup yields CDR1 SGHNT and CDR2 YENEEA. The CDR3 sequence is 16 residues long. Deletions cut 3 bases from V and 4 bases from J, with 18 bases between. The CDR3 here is CASSLSRRTRGTEAFF. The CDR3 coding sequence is TGTGCCAGCAGCTTGAGTCGGCGGACACGGGGCACTGAAGCTTTCTTT.

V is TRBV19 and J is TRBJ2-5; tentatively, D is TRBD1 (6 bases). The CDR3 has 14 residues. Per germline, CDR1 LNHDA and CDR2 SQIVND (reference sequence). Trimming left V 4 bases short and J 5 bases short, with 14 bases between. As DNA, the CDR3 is TGTGCCAGTAGTACGTCCAGGGGAAGGGAGACCCAGTACTTC. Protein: CASSTSRGRETQYF.